The next 8 T cell receptor beta chains were all read from a single sample in a study of blood T cell repertoires in COVID-19. Assay: immunoSEQ multiplex PCR; the TCRdb copy retains only in-frame clones and omits some. The sample consists of 330,000 or so clones, approximately 87% of them appearing once. Sequenced sample: PBMCs or T cells enriched from blood (not recorded which). These receptors were taken from a man aged 35 to 55 in a cohort exposed to, infected with or recovered from COVID-19 (not recorded which).

This chain links TRBV7-2 with TRBJ1-1; D is perhaps TRBD1 (6 bases). The V end was cut by 2 bases, the J end by 12 bases, with 19 bases between. This CDR3 is 14 amino acids long. Germline CDR1 and CDR2: SGHTA and FQGNSA. The CDR3 DNA sequence: TGTGCCAGCAGCTTATATTTTGACAGGTCTCCGCCTTTCTTT. Encoded protein: CASSLYFDRSPPFF.

The chain couples TRBV19 to TRBJ2-1, with TRBD1 identical over 9 bases. Germline lookup yields CDR1 LNHDA and CDR2 SQIVND (reference sequence). Trimming took 9 bases from V and 7 from J; bases not matched to a gene: 7. This CDR3 is 13 amino acids long. The CDR3 is CASAGTGRNEQFF. CDR3 coding DNA: TGTGCCAGCGCCGGGACAGGGCGGAATGAGCAGTTCTTC.

The CDR3 bases are TGCGCCAGCAGCTACCGGGGGACCACTCAAGAGACCCAGTACTTC. This sequence encodes CASSYRGTTQETQYF. V is TRBV5-1 and J is TRBJ2-5, with D possibly being TRBD2 (6 bases). CDR1 and CDR2 (germline): SGHRS, YFSETQ. The V gene lost 3 bases and the J gene lost 2 bases, with 14 bases spanning the gap. The CDR3 contains 15 residues.

The genes are TRBV6-1 and TRBJ1-5; a weak D match, TRBD1 (6 bases). Germline V CDR1 and CDR2: MNHNS, SASEGT. V was trimmed by 2 bases and J by 6 bases, leaving 8 bases between them. The CDR3 is 13 residues long. Here the CDR3 reads CASSETGIQPQHF. The CDR3 DNA sequence: TGTGCCAGCAGTGAAACAGGGATTCAGCCCCAGCATTTT.

This clone was picked up one time. CDR3 sequence (DNA): TGTGCCAGCAGCTTCGCTGAGGGGGGGAAGACCCAGTACTTC. This codes for CASSFAEGGKTQYF. The chain has TRBV7-2 and TRBJ2-5; perhaps TRBD2 as D (7 bases). Trimming removed 3 bases from V and 6 bases from J, with 14 bases in between. The CDR3 is 14 residues long. The V gene's germline CDR1 is SGHTA and CDR2 FQGNSA.

This chain uses TRBV7-2 with TRBJ2-7, with TRBD1 identical over 7 bases. The CDR3 is made up of 15 amino acids. V lost 5 bases and J lost 2; bases outside the gene matches: 9. Germline V lookup: CDR1 SGHTA, CDR2 FQGNSA. CDR3 region: CASSPGQATTYEQYF. As DNA, the CDR3 is TGTGCCAGCAGCCCTGGACAGGCAACTACCTACGAGCAGTACTTC.

The J gene is TRBJ1-4, the V gene TRBV19, with D tentatively TRBD1 (6 bases). The CDR3 runs to 12 residues. Germline loops: CDR1 LNHDA, CDR2 SQIVND (reference sequence). V gave up 6 bases and J gave up 5 bases, with 7 bases separating them. CDR3 region: CASSGTNEKLFF. In DNA form, the CDR3 reads TGTGCCAGTAGCGGGACAAATGAAAAACTGTTTTTT. Full variable domain (outside the CDR3, taken from reference TRBV19 and TRBJ1-4): DGGITQSPKYLFRKEGQNVTLSCEQNLNHDAMYWYRQDPGQGLRLIYYSQIVNDFQKGDIAEGYSVSREKKESFPLTVTSAQKNPTAFYLCASSGTNEKLFFGSGTQLSVL.

The genes are TRBV27 and TRBJ2-2, with D possibly matching TRBD1 (6 bases). The CDR3 runs 16 residues. Per germline, CDR1 MNHEY and CDR2 SMNVEV (reference sequence). Trimming removed 5 bases from V and 1 base from J, with 14 bases in between. CDR3 nucleotides: TGTGCCAGCAGTGGGGACAACCAAATGAACACCGGGGAGCTGTTTTTT. Translation: CASSGDNQMNTGELFF.